The 14 T cell receptor beta chains presented below share a single source sample, sequenced in a study of molecular identifiers for immune sequencing clone quantification (dated by TCRdb to the late 2010s). Preparation of the library involved PCR. The data were produced on an Illumina HiSeq 4000. TCRdb reprocessed the public reads (quality trimming at Q25 with fastp, clone calling with MiXCR) and kept in-frame beta chains. Rows are combined by CDR3 protein, so each entry shows the most common genes and DNA. The table for this sample lists approximately 670,000 distinct CDR3 sequences; 15% to 20% of them were counted only once. Roughly 0.85% of the sample is held by the ten biggest clonotypes. Sequencing was done on a sample of naive CD8+ T cells from blood, with Jurkat cell RNA spiked in. What the cell subset or site label conveys for this sample: FACS-sorted CD8+CD4-CCR7+CD45RA+ naive T cells. Receptors were obtained from a human donor in good health. Some libraries in this study had Jurkat cell RNA spiked in.

The rearrangement joins TRBV6-6 to TRBJ2-7; 11 positions agree with TRBD2. The CDR3 extends over 12 amino acids. Germline CDR1 MNHNY, CDR2 SVGAGI (reference sequence). CDR3 in amino acids: CTTLAGDYEQYF. CDR3 nucleotide sequence: TGTACCACACTAGCGGGAGACTACGAGCAGTACTTC.

This clonotype was detected ten times or more. This chain uses TRBV7-6 with TRBJ2-2, with 9 bases aligning to TRBD1. V shed 10 bases and J 4 bases; nucleotides not matched to a gene: 7. The CDR3 has 14 residues. Looked up from germline, CDR1 is SGHVS and CDR2 is FNYEAQ. In DNA, the CDR3 is TGTGCCATCCCGGGACAGGGAGCCACCGGGGAGCTGTTTTTT. Translating it yields CAIPGQGATGELFF.

This clonotype was picked up many times. The chain employs TRBV18 and TRBJ2-7; tentatively, D is TRBD1 or TRBD2 (6 bases each). The V gene lost 4 bases and the J gene lost 2 bases, with 12 bases spanning the gap. This CDR3 has 14 residues. The germline V gene has CDR1 KGHSH and CDR2 LQKENI. Written as DNA, the CDR3 is TGTGCCAGCTCACGCACAGGGAGGACCTACGAGCAGTACTTC. Its protein product is CASSRTGRTYEQYF.

This clonotype was seen many times. CDR3 sequence reads: CASSFMTGYYEQYF. The DNA of the CDR3 is TGTGCCAGCAGTTTCATGACAGGTTACTACGAGCAGTACTTC. This chain connects TRBV28 to TRBJ2-7, with D tentatively TRBD1 (6 bases). Trimming left V 3 bases short and J 3 bases short, with 12 bases between. The length of the CDR3 is 14 residues. In germline, CDR1 is MDHEN, CDR2 SYDVKM. The variable domain in full, with the rest retrieved from reference TRBV28 and TRBJ2-7, is DVKVTQSSRYLVKRTGEKVFLECVQDMDHENMFWYRQDPGLGLRLIYFSYDVKMKEKGDIPEGYSVSREKKERFSLILESASTNQTSMYLCASSFMTGYYEQYFGPGTRLTVT.

This clonotype was recorded at least ten times. The genes are TRBV12-3 or TRBV12-4 and TRBJ1-5; D ambiguous. Trimming pared 1 base from V and 2 bases from J, leaving 12 bases between. The CDR3 sequence is 16 residues long. The CDR3 loop is CASSLGTAPGNQPQHF. The CDR3, as DNA: TGTGCCAGCAGTTTAGGGACCGCCCCTGGCAATCAGCCCCAGCATTTT.

CDR3 sequence (DNA): TGTGCCAGCAGTTACTTATGGCGGGAGCCCCCGGGGGATACGCAGTATTTT. Translated, it gives CASSYLWREPPGDTQYF. V is TRBV6-2 or TRBV6-3 and J is TRBJ2-3; 7 nucleotides agree with TRBD2. This CDR3 comprises 17 residues. Germline trimming cut 1 base from V and 6 bases from J; bases unmatched to any gene: 13. Germline V lookup: CDR1 MNHEY, CDR2 SVGEGT.

On this clonotype: A read error is possible here, since a much larger clone lies one base away. In DNA, the CDR3 is TGTGCCAGCAGCTTTGAGTGGAACACAGATACGCAGTATTTT. As protein: CASSFEWNTDTQYF. The gene calls are TRBV7-9 and TRBJ2-3; D remains unclear. In germline, CDR1 is SEHNR, CDR2 FQNEAQ (reference sequence). There are 14 residues in the CDR3. V was trimmed by 3 bases and J by 2 bases, leaving 9 bases between them.

This clonotype occurred many times. The CDR3 spells CASSVTRGPNTGELFF. The CDR3 DNA reads as TGTGCCAGCAGCGTGACGCGGGGCCCGAACACCGGGGAGCTGTTTTTT. The genes are TRBV9 and TRBJ2-2; a possible D gene is TRBD2 (6 bases). Germline CDR1 reads SGDLS; CDR2 reads YYNGEE. V lost 2 bases to trimming and J lost 0 bases, with 11 bases between them. The CDR3 consists of 16 residues.

The chain uses TRBV19 and TRBJ2-2; a possible D gene is TRBD1 (5 bases). CDR3 size: 17 residues. V was clipped by 7 bases and J by 0 bases, with 18 bases between them. CDR1 is LNHDA and CDR2 is SQIVND in the germline V gene (reference sequence). The CDR3 here is CASKQIGVGPNTGELFF. CDR3 sequence (DNA): TGTGCCAGTAAACAAATAGGGGTTGGACCGAACACCGGGGAGCTGTTTTTT.

This clonotype was picked up many times. The chain uses TRBV29-1 and TRBJ2-1; the D gene is possibly TRBD2 (6 bases). CDR3 length equals 15 residues. V lost 7 bases, J lost 0 bases, and 16 bases lay in between. Per the germline V gene, CDR1 is SQVTM and CDR2 is ANQGSEA. The CDR3 coding sequence is TGCAGCGCCGGCCCAGAGACTAGCTCCTACAATGAGCAGTTCTTC. This translates into CSAGPETSSYNEQFF.

This chain connects TRBV6-2 or TRBV6-3 to TRBJ1-4; a possible D gene is TRBD1 (5 bases). CDR1 is MNHEY and CDR2 is SVGEGT in the germline V gene. The CDR3 is 15 residues long. Trimming removed 5 bases at V and 4 bases at J, with 14 bases between. CDR3 coding DNA: TGTGCCAGCAGTGACGACAGAGACTATAATGAAAAACTGTTTTTT. It is translated as CASSDDRDYNEKLFF.

This chain connects TRBV29-1 to TRBJ2-7, with D maybe TRBD1 (5 bases). V was cut by 0 bases and J by 0 bases, with 9 bases left in between. The length of the CDR3 is 14 residues. Germline V lookup: CDR1 SQVTM, CDR2 ANQGSEA. This CDR3 reads CSVEEYDSSYEQYF. The DNA for the CDR3 is TGCAGCGTTGAAGAATATGACAGCTCCTACGAGCAGTACTTC.

In the case of this clonotype: Just one base apart from a much larger clone, this may be a read error. The chain is built from TRBV12-3 or TRBV12-4 and TRBJ2-3, with 13 bases lining up with TRBD2. There are 18 residues in the CDR3. After removal of 5 bases from V and 6 bases from J, the junction contained 14 bases not matched to a gene. The CDR3 nucleotides are TGTGCCAGCAGTCGGTTCGACACACTAGCGGGGGGGCAGGATACGCAGTATTTT. It encodes CASSRFDTLAGGQDTQYF.

This clonotype appeared many times. The rearrangement links TRBV6-1 to TRBJ1-5; possible D gene TRBD1, 6 bases. This CDR3 is built from 17 residues. V was pared by 1 base and J by 4 bases, with 17 bases between. The germline V gene has CDR1 MNHNS and CDR2 SASEGT. CDR3 DNA sequence: TGTGCCAGCAGTGAAGAATGGGGGGCAACCTTTAATCAGCCCCAGCATTTT. Residues: CASSEEWGATFNQPQHF.